The TCR beta chain described here comes from a study of T cell responses to AZD1222 COVID-19 vaccine. Study-wide points: Every sample of the repertoires postdated the peak T cell response. Among AZD1222 vaccinees, only six were seropositive at baseline. Unmutated variant regions reportedly attract nearly half of all spike-specific TCRs.

TCRdb keeps only in-frame clones here, not all; method: immunoSEQ multiplex PCR. Here the sample spans fewer than 110,000 clones, roughly 91% being singletons. About this clone: Its antigen is currently unknown.

The junction had 6 bases not matched to a gene; V was cut back by 4 bases and J by 4 bases. The CDR3 covers 17 residues. Germline V gives CDR1 MNHEY, CDR2 SVGEGT. This receptor was identified in an adult in good health. The sequences come from peripheral blood, collected on day 0 of AZD1222 vaccination. This chain connects TRBV6-2 or TRBV6-3 to TRBJ2-1; TRBD2 aligns across 14 bases. CDR3 protein: CASSLGLAGARYNEQFF. CDR3 DNA sequence: TGTGCCAGCAGTTTGGGACTAGCGGGAGCGAGATACAATGAGCAGTTCTTC.